The sample holds a few counts of the clone carrying this T cell receptor beta chain. Its antigen is currently unknown. The sample originates from a study of blood T cells in healthy people across ages. Notes on the study in general: Expanded clonotype shifts may have been confounded, as the donors had an unknown CMV status.

A second about 7 to 11 cycle PCR used barcoded and J-beta primers. TCRdb reanalysed the 5' RACE reads using MiXCR and keeps one entry per CDR3 protein. Of about 1.5 million distinct CDR3 sequences detected, 42% appear once; the ten largest clones hold 7% to 9.5%. Germline V gene data show CDR1 as SQVTM and CDR2 as ANQGSEA. Trimming stripped 7 bases from V and 0 bases from J, with 9 bases between. There are 12 residues in the CDR3. The V gene is TRBV29-1, the J gene TRBJ1-1; D gene ambiguous. Input material: blood. This TCR derives from a woman aged 18-29 years in good health. CDR3 nucleotide sequence: TGCAGCGCGGCCGTTCTGAACACTGAAGCTTTCTTT. Its translation is CSAAVLNTEAFF.